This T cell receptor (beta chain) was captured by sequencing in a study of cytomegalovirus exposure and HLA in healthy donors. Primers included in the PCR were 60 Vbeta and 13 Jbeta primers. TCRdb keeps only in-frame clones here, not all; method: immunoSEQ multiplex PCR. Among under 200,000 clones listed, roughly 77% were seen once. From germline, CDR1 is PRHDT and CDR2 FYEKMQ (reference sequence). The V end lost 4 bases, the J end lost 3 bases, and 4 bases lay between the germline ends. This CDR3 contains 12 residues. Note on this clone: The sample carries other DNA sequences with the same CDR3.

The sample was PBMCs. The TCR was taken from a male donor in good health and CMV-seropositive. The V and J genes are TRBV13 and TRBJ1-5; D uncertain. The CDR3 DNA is TGTGCCAGCAGCTCACTCAATCAGCCCCAGCATTTT. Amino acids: CASSSLNQPQHF. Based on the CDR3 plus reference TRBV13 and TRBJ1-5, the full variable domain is AAGVIQSPRHLIKEKRETATLKCYPIPRHDTVYWYQQGPGQDPQFLISFYEKMQSDKGSIPDRFSAQQFSDYHSELNMSSLELGDSALYFCASSSLNQPQHFGDGTRLSIL.